This is a list of T cell receptor beta chains from one sample in a study of spatial heterogeneity in lung cancer. Each CDR3 protein is one row after TCRdb ran MiXCR on the 5' RACE reads. The sample shows some 39,000 distinct CDR3 sequences, nearly 7% of them seen only once. The sample was PBMCs, taken at surgery. Receptors were obtained from a female donor with early-stage non-small cell lung cancer. Both conserved end residues are part of each CDR3. The D gene is left open where the match is weak. Rows may omit the clone size; those that give it use once, few, many or a size class.

v_call	clone_size	j_call	d_call	cdr3_nt	cdr3_aa
TRBV20-1	-	TRBJ2-2	TRBD1	TGCAGTGCCCCGGGACAGACGAACACCGGGGAGCTGTTTTTT	CSAPGQTNTGELFF
TRBV24-1	many	TRBJ2-5	-	TGTGCCACCAGTGTAGGGGAGCTCCAAGAGACCCAGTACTTC	CATSVGELQETQYF
TRBV6-2/TRBV6-3	-	TRBJ2-5	TRBD2	TGTGCCAGCAGAATAGCGGGGGGCCACGTAGAGACCCAGTACTTC	CASRIAGGHVETQYF
TRBV7-8	many	TRBJ2-3	TRBD2	TGTGCCAGCAGCTTCCCCCCCAGCGGGGGGCCAAAAGGGACGCAGTATTTT	CASSFPPSGGPKGTQYF
TRBV19	many	TRBJ2-1	-	TGTGCCAGTAGTACTTCCGGAGGCTACAATGAGCAGTTCTTC	CASSTSGGYNEQFF
TRBV20-1	few	TRBJ2-7	-	TGCAGTGCTACCCCCCCCGGGACCCTCGGATCCTACGAGCAGTACTTC	CSATPPGTLGSYEQYF
TRBV6-1	many	TRBJ1-2	-	TGTGCCAGCAGTGATCTGACAGGCGCTAACTATGGCTACACCTTC	CASSDLTGANYGYTF
TRBV3-1	-	TRBJ1-2	-	TGTGCCAGCAGCCCGAGGTACAGAGACACCTTCTATGGCTACACCTTC	CASSPRYRDTFYGYTF
TRBV24-1	few	TRBJ2-7	TRBD1	TGTGCCACCAGTGTTACCGGGACAGGGGTCCTCTACGAGCAGTACTTC	CATSVTGTGVLYEQYF
TRBV6-5	many	TRBJ1-1	-	TGTGCCAGCAGTTACTCGTGGCAGGGGAACACTGAAGCTTTCTTT	CASSYSWQGNTEAFF
TRBV28	-	TRBJ1-3	-	TGTGCCAGCAGGGGGCCAAGGGGGTTGAGCTCTGGAAACACCATATATTTT	CASRGPRGLSSGNTIYF
TRBV28	many	TRBJ2-4	-	TGTGCCAGCAGTTTTTTGTCGGCCAAAAACATTCAGTACTTC	CASSFLSAKNIQYF
TRBV7-9	few	TRBJ2-3	TRBD2	TGTGCCAGCAGCACAAAACTAGCGGGGGGCCGTCCAGATACGCAGTATTTT	CASSTKLAGGRPDTQYF
TRBV12-3/TRBV12-4	many	TRBJ2-3	-	TGCGCCAGCAGCTTTTCGACAGATACGCAGTATTTT	CASSFSTDTQYF
TRBV7-9	many	TRBJ2-3	TRBD1	TGTGCCAGCAGCGTCAGGGGGCGAGGCACAGATACGCAGTATTTT	CASSVRGRGTDTQYF
TRBV29-1	many	TRBJ2-5	TRBD2	TGCAGCGTTCCACCCGGGGGGGACCAAGAGACCCAGTACTTC	CSVPPGGDQETQYF
TRBV29-1	-	TRBJ1-1	-	TGCAGCGTGGGAGAGACTGAAGCTTTCTTT	CSVGETEAFF
TRBV6-6	-	TRBJ1-2	-	TGTGCCAGCAGCGTAGGACAGCCACAGGGCTATGGCTACACCTTC	CASSVGQPQGYGYTF
TRBV3-1	many	TRBJ1-2	TRBD1	TGTGCCAGCAGAGGGGACAGGGATTATGGCTACACCTTC	CASRGDRDYGYTF
TRBV29-1	many	TRBJ1-2	-	TGCAGCGGAGGGGTGGACTATGGCTACACCTTC	CSGGVDYGYTF